This TCR beta chain was recorded in a study of T cells after yellow fever vaccination. Findings of the study overall: Post-booster repertoires again held most primary-vaccination clones (about 95% CD4, 88% CD8). Peak timing came faster in the weaker secondary response, day 5 versus 15.

V lost 0 bases, J lost 0 bases, and 0 bases stayed unmatched. The CDR3 has 15 residues. Germline loops: CDR1 SGDLS, CDR2 YYNGEE. MiXCR was run by TCRdb on the 5' RACE reads, yielding one entry per CDR3 protein. The repertoire holds tens of thousands of distinct CDR3 sequences, with roughly 7.4% as singletons. Concerning this clonotype itself: Its antigen is not identified.

Sequenced material: CD8+ T cells sorted from PBMCs, taken on the day of the yellow fever booster vaccination. The TCR comes from a man aged 30 to 39 who received the YFV17D yellow fever vaccine. The V gene is TRBV9, the J gene TRBJ2-7; 10 bases are a match to TRBD2. The CDR3 loop reads CASSVGTSGSYEQYF. CDR3 in DNA: TGTGCCAGCAGCGTAGGGACTAGCGGCTCCTACGAGCAGTACTTC.